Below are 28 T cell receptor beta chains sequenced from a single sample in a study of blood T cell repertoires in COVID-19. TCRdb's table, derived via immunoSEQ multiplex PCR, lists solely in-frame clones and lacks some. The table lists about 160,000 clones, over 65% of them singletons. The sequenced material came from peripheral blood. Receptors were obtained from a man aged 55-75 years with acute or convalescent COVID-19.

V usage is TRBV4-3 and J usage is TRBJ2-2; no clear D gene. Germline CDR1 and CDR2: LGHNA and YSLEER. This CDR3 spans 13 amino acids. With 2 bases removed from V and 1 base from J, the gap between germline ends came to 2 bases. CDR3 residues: CASSQRNTGELFF. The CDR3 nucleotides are TGCGCCAGCAGCCAACGGAACACCGGGGAGCTGTTTTTT.

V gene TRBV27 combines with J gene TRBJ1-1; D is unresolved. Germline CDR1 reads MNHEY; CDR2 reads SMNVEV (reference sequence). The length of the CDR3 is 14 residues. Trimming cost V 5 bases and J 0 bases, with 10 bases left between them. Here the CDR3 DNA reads TGTGCCAGCAGTCAACCACAGATGAACACTGAAGCTTTCTTT. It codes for CASSQPQMNTEAFF.

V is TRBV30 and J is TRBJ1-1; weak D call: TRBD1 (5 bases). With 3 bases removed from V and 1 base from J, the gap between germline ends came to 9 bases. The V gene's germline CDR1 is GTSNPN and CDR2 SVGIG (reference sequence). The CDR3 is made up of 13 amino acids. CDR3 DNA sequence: TGTGCCTGGAGGACAGTTGGGAACACTGAAGCTTTCTTT. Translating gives CAWRTVGNTEAFF.

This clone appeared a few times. CDR3 protein: CASKPQGVAQPQHF. In DNA form, the CDR3 reads TGTGCCAGCAAGCCACAGGGGGTAGCTCAGCCCCAGCATTTT. V is TRBV2 and J is TRBJ1-5, with 8 bases aligning to TRBD1. CDR1 and CDR2 (germline): SNHLY, FYNNEI. The CDR3 is 14 amino acids. The V gene end was trimmed by 7 bases and the J gene end by 6 bases; junction bases not matched to a gene: 8.

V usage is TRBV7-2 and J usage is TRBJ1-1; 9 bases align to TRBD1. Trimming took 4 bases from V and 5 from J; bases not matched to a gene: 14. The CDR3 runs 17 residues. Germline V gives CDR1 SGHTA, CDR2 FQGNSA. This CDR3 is CASSSPQGAWRGTEAFF. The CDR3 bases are TGTGCCAGCAGCTCCCCACAGGGGGCGTGGAGGGGGACTGAAGCTTTCTTT.

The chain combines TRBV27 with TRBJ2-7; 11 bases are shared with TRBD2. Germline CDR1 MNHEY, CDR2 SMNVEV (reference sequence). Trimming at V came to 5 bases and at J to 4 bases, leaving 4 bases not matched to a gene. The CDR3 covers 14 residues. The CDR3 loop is CASSPGTSGYEQYF. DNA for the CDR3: TGTGCCAGCAGTCCCGGGACTAGCGGATACGAGCAGTACTTC.

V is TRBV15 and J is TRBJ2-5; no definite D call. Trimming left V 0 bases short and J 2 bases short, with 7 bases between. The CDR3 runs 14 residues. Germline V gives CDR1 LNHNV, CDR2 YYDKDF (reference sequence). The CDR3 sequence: CATSRDRRQETQYF. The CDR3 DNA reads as TGTGCCACCAGCAGAGATCGGAGACAAGAGACCCAGTACTTC.

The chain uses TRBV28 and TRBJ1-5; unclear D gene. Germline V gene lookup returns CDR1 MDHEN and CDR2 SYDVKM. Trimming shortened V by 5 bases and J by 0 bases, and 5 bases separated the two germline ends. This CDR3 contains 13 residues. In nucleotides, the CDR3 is TGTGCCAGCAGTACATATAGCAATCAGCCCCAGCATTTT. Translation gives CASSTYSNQPQHF.

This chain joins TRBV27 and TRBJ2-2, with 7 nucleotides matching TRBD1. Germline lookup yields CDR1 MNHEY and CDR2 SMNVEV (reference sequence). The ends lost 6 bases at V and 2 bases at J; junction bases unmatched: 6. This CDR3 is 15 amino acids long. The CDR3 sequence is CASRSGQINTGELFF. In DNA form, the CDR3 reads TGTGCCAGCAGGTCGGGACAGATAAACACCGGGGAGCTGTTTTTT.

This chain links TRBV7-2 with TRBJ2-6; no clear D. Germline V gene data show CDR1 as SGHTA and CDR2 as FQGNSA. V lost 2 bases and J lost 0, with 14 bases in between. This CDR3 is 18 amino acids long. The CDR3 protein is CASSLRRSESSGANVLTF. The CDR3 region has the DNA TGTGCCAGCAGCTTAAGGAGAAGTGAGAGCTCTGGGGCCAACGTCCTGACTTTC.

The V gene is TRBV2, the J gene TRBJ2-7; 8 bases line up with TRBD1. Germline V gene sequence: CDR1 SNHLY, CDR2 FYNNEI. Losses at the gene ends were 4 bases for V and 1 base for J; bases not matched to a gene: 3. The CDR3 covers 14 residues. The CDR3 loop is CASSADRGSYEQYF. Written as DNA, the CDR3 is TGTGCCAGCAGTGCCGACAGGGGTTCCTACGAGCAGTACTTC.

The CDR3 DNA sequence: TGTGCCAGCAGCTTAGTGGGCAACACTAACTATGGCTACACCTTC. Protein sequence: CASSLVGNTNYGYTF. The V gene is TRBV11-2, the J gene TRBJ1-2; D call uncertain. The germline V gene encodes CDR1 SGHAT and CDR2 FQNNGV. The ends were cut back, 1 base at V and 0 bases at J, with 9 bases in the middle. The CDR3 runs 15 residues.

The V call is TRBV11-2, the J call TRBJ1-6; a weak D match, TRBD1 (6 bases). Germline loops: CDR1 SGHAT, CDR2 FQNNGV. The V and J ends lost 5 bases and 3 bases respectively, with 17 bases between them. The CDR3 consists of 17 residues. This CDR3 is CASSPSGDPFYNSPLHF. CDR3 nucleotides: TGTGCCAGCAGCCCCTCAGGGGACCCCTTCTATAATTCACCCCTCCACTTT. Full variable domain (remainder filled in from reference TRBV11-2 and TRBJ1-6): EAGVAQSPRYKIIEKRQSVAFWCNPISGHATLYWYQQILGQGPKLLIQFQNNGVVDDSQLPKDRFSAERLKGVDSTLKIQPAKLEDSAVYLCASSPSGDPFYNSPLHFGNGTRLTVT.

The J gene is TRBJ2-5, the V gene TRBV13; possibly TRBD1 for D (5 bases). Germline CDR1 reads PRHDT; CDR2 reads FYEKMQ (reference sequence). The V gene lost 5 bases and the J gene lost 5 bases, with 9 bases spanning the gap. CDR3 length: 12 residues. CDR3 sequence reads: CASSRGAETQYF. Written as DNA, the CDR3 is TGTGCCAGCAGCAGGGGTGCTGAGACCCAGTACTTC.

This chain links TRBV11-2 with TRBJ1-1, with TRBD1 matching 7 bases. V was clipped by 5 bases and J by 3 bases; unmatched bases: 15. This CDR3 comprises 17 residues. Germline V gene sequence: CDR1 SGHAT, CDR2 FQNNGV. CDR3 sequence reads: CASSTLGQSSFDTEAFF. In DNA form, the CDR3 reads TGTGCCAGCAGCACGTTGGGACAGAGTAGTTTTGACACTGAAGCTTTCTTT.

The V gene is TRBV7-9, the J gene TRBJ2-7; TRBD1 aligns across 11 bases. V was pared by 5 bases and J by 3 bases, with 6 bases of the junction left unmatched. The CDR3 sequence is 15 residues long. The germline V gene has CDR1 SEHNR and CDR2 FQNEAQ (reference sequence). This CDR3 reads CASSLWTGGIYEQYF. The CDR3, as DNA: TGTGCCAGCAGCCTCTGGACAGGGGGCATCTACGAGCAGTACTTC.

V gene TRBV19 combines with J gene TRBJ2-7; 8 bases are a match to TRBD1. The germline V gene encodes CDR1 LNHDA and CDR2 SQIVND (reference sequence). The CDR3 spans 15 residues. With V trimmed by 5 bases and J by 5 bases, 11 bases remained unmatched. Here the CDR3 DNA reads TGTGCCAGTAGTCACCTTACAGGGGGTAAGGACGAGCAGTACTTC. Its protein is CASSHLTGGKDEQYF.

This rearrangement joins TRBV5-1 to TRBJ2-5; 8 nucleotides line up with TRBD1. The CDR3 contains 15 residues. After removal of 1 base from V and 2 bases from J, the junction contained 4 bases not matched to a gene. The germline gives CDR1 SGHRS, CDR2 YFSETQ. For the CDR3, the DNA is TGCGCCAGCAGCTTGAACAGGGGGGCGCAAGAGACCCAGTACTTC. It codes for CASSLNRGAQETQYF. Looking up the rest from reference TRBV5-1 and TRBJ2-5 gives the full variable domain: KAGVTQTPRYLIKTRGQQVTLSCSPISGHRSVSWYQQTPGQGLQFLFEYFSETQRNKGNFPGRFSGRQFSNSRSEMNVSTLELGDSALYLCASSLNRGAQETQYFGPGTRLLVL.

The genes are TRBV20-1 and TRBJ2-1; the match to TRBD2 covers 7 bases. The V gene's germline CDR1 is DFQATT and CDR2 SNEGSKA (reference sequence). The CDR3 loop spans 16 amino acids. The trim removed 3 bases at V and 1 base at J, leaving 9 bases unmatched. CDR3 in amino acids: CSASGMASGSYNEQFF. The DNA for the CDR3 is TGCAGTGCTAGTGGGATGGCTAGCGGTTCCTACAATGAGCAGTTCTTC.

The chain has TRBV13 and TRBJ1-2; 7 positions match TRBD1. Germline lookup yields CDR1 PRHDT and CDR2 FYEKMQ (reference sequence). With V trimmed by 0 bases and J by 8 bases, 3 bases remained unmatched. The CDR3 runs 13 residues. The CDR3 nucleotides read TGTGCCAGCAGCTTAGGCCGACAGGGCGGCTACACCTTC. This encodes CASSLGRQGGYTF.

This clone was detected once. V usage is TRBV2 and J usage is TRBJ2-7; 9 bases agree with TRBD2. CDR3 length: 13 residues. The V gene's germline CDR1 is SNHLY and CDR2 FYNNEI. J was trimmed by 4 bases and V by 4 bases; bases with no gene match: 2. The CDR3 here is CASSVAGGYEQYF. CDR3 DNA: TGTGCCAGCAGTGTGGCGGGGGGGTACGAGCAGTACTTC.

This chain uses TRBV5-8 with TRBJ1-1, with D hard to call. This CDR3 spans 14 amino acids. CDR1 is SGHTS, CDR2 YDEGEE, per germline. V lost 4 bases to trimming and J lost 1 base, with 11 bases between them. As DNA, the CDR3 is TGTGCCAGCAGCCCCCGGACTACGAACACTGAAGCTTTCTTT. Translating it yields CASSPRTTNTEAFF.

The CDR3 coding sequence is TGTGCCAGCAGCCCCAGCGGGGGGGGAGATACGCAGTATTTT. Amino acids: CASSPSGGGDTQYF. This sequence joins TRBV3-1 (or the pseudogene TRBV3-2) and TRBJ2-3, with 10 bases lining up with TRBD2. Germline CDR1 is LGHDT and CDR2 is YNNKEL (reference sequence). This CDR3 is 14 amino acids long. The V gene end was trimmed by 4 bases and the J gene end by 5 bases; junction bases not matched to a gene: 3.

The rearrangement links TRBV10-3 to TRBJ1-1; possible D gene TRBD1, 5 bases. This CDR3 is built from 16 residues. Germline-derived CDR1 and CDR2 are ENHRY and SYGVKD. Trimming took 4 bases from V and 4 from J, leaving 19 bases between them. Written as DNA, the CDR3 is TGTGCCATCAGTGGGGTGACGGACAAGGGCGGCACTGAAGCTTTCTTT. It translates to CAISGVTDKGGTEAFF.

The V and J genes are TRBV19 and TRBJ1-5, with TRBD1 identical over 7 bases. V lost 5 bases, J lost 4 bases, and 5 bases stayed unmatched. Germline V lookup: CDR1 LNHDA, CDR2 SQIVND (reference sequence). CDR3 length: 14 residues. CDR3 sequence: CASSAKTGNQPQHF. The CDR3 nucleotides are TGTGCCAGTAGTGCAAAGACAGGGAATCAGCCCCAGCATTTT.

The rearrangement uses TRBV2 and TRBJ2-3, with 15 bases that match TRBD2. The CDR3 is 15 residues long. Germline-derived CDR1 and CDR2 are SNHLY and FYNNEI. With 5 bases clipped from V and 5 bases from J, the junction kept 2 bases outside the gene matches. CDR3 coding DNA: TGTGCCAGCAGTTGGACTAGCGGGGGGGAAGATACGCAGTATTTT. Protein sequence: CASSWTSGGEDTQYF.

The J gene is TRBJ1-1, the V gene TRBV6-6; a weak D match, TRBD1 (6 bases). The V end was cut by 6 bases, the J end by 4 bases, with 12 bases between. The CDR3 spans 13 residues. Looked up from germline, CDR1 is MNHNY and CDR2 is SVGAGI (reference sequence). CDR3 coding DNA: TGTGCCAGCAGCAGACAGGTTGGCACTGAAGCTTTCTTT. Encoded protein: CASSRQVGTEAFF.

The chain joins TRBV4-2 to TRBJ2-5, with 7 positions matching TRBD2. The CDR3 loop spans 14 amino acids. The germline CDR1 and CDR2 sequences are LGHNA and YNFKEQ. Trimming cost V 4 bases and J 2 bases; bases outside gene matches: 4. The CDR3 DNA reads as TGTGCCAGCAGCCCCGGGACTAATCAAGAGACCCAGTACTTC. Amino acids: CASSPGTNQETQYF.